One and the same sample provided the 25 T cell receptor beta chains below, sequenced in a study of identifying expanded T cells in peripheral blood. Only in-frame clones appear in the TCRdb table, and some are missing; sequencing was by immunoSEQ multiplex PCR. The sample has around 66,000 clones, about 87% seen once; the top ten hold 4.7%. The sample consisted of blood. The receptors were gathered from a person aged 18-69 years in good health.

The V and J genes are TRBV5-1 and TRBJ1-1, with 7 positions matching TRBD1. Trimming cost V 5 bases and J 1 base; bases outside gene matches: 8. The CDR3 is 15 residues long. Germline values: CDR1 SGHRS, CDR2 YFSETQ. The CDR3 loop is CASSLQGGTNTEAFF. CDR3 DNA: TGCGCCAGCAGTCTTCAGGGGGGGACGAACACTGAAGCTTTCTTT.

This clone was seen just once. The chain links TRBV4-3 to TRBJ2-1, with D uncertain. Germline lookup yields CDR1 LGHNA and CDR2 YSLEER. The germline V and J ends were trimmed by 0 bases and 5 bases, with 20 bases remaining between them. CDR3 length equals 18 residues. This CDR3 is CASSQDSRRGPPNNEQFF. CDR3 nucleotides: TGCGCCAGCAGCCAAGATTCCCGGCGCGGACCTCCGAACAATGAGCAGTTCTTC.

V gene TRBV28 combines with J gene TRBJ1-1; D is possibly TRBD1 (6 bases). The CDR3 length is 12 residues. Germline V gene lookup returns CDR1 MDHEN and CDR2 SYDVKM. V was pared by 5 bases and J by 4 bases, with 8 bases between. This CDR3 reads CASSLRGTEAFF. DNA for the CDR3: TGTGCCAGCAGTCTCAGGGGCACTGAAGCTTTCTTT.

This chain joins TRBV6-5 and TRBJ2-1, with TRBD1 as a possible D gene (6 bases). The CDR3 covers 12 residues. CDR1 is MNHEY and CDR2 is SVGAGI in the germline V gene. V lost 10 bases, J lost 4 bases, and 11 bases lay in between. The CDR3, as DNA: TGTGCCACCCAGGGGAGTTACAATGAGCAGTTCTTC. Protein sequence: CATQGSYNEQFF.

The gene calls are TRBV30 and TRBJ2-3; 7 bases match TRBD1. Germline-derived CDR1 and CDR2 are GTSNPN and SVGIG (reference sequence). The CDR3 runs 14 residues. V was pared by 2 bases and J by 2 bases, with 4 bases of the junction left unmatched. This chain's CDR3 is CAWSTTGATDTQYF. The DNA of the CDR3 is TGTGCCTGGAGTACAACAGGGGCCACAGATACGCAGTATTTT.

The chain carries TRBV19 and TRBJ2-3; 9 bases match TRBD1. J gave up 2 bases and V 4 bases, and 4 bases lay outside the gene matches. CDR3 length equals 15 residues. Germline V gene lookup returns CDR1 LNHDA and CDR2 SQIVND (reference sequence). CDR3 region: CASSTRTGDTDTQYF. DNA for the CDR3: TGTGCCAGTAGTACCAGGACAGGGGACACAGATACGCAGTATTTT.

This clone was seen just once. The J gene is TRBJ2-1, the V gene TRBV4-3; 7 nucleotides line up with TRBD1. Trimming took 2 bases from V and 2 from J; bases not matched to a gene: 12. There are 18 residues in the CDR3. Germline values: CDR1 LGHNA, CDR2 YSLEER. The chain's CDR3 is CASSQISTGTETYNEQFF. CDR3 coding DNA: TGCGCCAGCAGCCAAATATCGACAGGGACCGAGACCTACAATGAGCAGTTCTTC.

This clone has more than one count but fewer than ten. The V call is TRBV28, the J call TRBJ2-1; D might be TRBD1 or TRBD2, each matching 6 bases. This CDR3 is 15 amino acids long. V gave up 7 bases and J gave up 4 bases, with 17 bases separating them. CDR1 MDHEN and CDR2 SYDVKM come from the germline V gene. CDR3 region: CASTPRGGFYNEQFF. CDR3 nucleotide sequence: TGTGCCAGCACCCCGCGAGGGGGGTTTTACAATGAGCAGTTCTTC.

The chain has TRBV19 and TRBJ2-1; possibly TRBD2 for D (6 bases). In germline, CDR1 is LNHDA, CDR2 SQIVND (reference sequence). The CDR3 runs 14 residues. V was clipped by 9 bases and J by 9 bases, with 21 bases between them. CDR3 in DNA: TGTGCCAGCATCGGGAGAGTCAATTCGGGTGAGCAGTTCTTC. Translation gives CASIGRVNSGEQFF.

The rearrangement uses TRBV19 and TRBJ2-7; 8 bases are shared with TRBD1. V dropped 5 bases and J dropped 3; count of bases not matched to a gene: 9. The CDR3 runs to 15 residues. From germline, CDR1 is LNHDA and CDR2 SQIVND (reference sequence). The CDR3 DNA reads as TGTGCCAGTAGTCCAGGGGGCTACAACCGCTACGAGCAGTACTTC. Translation: CASSPGGYNRYEQYF.

This clone was recorded once. The chain employs TRBV9 and TRBJ2-3, with 10 bases matching TRBD2. In germline, CDR1 is SGDLS, CDR2 YYNGEE. The CDR3 runs 16 residues. The trim removed 1 base at V and 4 bases at J, leaving 6 bases unmatched. CDR3 DNA sequence: TGTGCCAGCAGCGTACGATCACTAGCGGGGTCAGATACGCAGTATTTT. Translated, it gives CASSVRSLAGSDTQYF.

The chain has TRBV30 and TRBJ2-7, with D tentatively TRBD2 (5 bases). V was pared by 2 bases and J by 5 bases, with 13 bases between. Germline V gene sequence: CDR1 GTSNPN, CDR2 SVGIG (reference sequence). The CDR3 totals 13 residues. The CDR3 region is CAWSSLVGNEQYF. In nucleotides, the CDR3 is TGTGCCTGGAGTTCACTTGTCGGGAACGAGCAGTACTTC.

This chain joins TRBV7-6 and TRBJ1-4; D gene unclear. V lost 5 bases and J 5 bases, leaving 12 bases between the germline ends. The CDR3 is 14 residues long. Germline-derived CDR1 and CDR2 are SGHVS and FNYEAQ. CDR3 nucleotide sequence: TGTGCCAGCAGCGGTCCGGGAGTAAATGAAAAACTGTTTTTT. Translated: CASSGPGVNEKLFF. The whole variable domain, filled in from reference TRBV7-6 and TRBJ1-4, reads GAGVSQSPRYKVTKRGQDVALRCDPISGHVSLYWYRQALGQGPEFLTYFNYEAQQDKSGLPNDRFSAERPEGSISTLTIQRTEQRDSAMYRCASSGPGVNEKLFFGSGTQLSVL.

The V and J genes are TRBV18 and TRBJ2-3, with D perhaps matching TRBD1 or TRBD2 (5 bases each). The CDR3 runs to 15 residues. The V gene lost 2 bases and the J gene lost 4 bases, with 13 bases spanning the gap. CDR1 is KGHSH and CDR2 is LQKENI in the germline V gene. CDR3 sequence (DNA): TGTGCCAGCTCACCAACGGGGACGGCGCCAGATACGCAGTATTTT. It specifies CASSPTGTAPDTQYF.

This clone was seen a few times. V and J are TRBV6-4 and TRBJ2-3; 10 bases match TRBD1. Germline V gene data show CDR1 as MRHNA and CDR2 as SNTAGT. This CDR3 has 17 residues. J lost 4 bases, V lost 2 bases, and 9 bases had no gene match. CDR3 amino acids: CASSDGVGDRGADTQYF. CDR3 in DNA: TGTGCCAGCAGTGACGGGGTCGGGGACAGGGGTGCAGATACGCAGTATTTT.

The chain has TRBV6-1 and TRBJ1-1; D remains unclear. This CDR3 spans 11 amino acids. CDR1 is MNHNS, CDR2 SASEGT, per germline. V lost 5 bases to trimming and J lost 1 base, with 2 bases between them. CDR3 residues: CASSPNTEAFF. In DNA, the CDR3 is TGTGCCAGCAGTCCGAACACTGAAGCTTTCTTT.

The gene calls are TRBV28 and TRBJ2-1; TRBD1 or TRBD2 may be the D gene (5 bases each). This CDR3 spans 15 amino acids. V lost 10 bases, J lost 1 base, and 17 bases lay in between. CDR1 and CDR2 from the germline V gene are MDHEN and SYDVKM. CDR3 region: CATSRGRESYNEQFF. The CDR3 DNA reads TGTGCCACCTCGAGGGGCCGAGAGTCCTACAATGAGCAGTTCTTC.

The V and J genes are TRBV6-4 and TRBJ2-3, with 8 bases aligning to TRBD2. CDR1 MRHNA and CDR2 SNTAGT come from the germline V gene. The CDR3 totals 15 residues. Unmatched junction bases numbered 4, after V lost 5 bases and J lost 0 bases. This CDR3 is CASSHSSGSTDTQYF. The CDR3 DNA follows: TGTGCCAGCAGTCATTCTAGCGGGAGCACAGATACGCAGTATTTT.

V gene TRBV6-5 combines with J gene TRBJ1-2; D is unresolved. The CDR3 runs 13 residues. V dropped 6 bases and J dropped 2 bases, with 10 bases sitting between them. CDR1 and CDR2 (germline): MNHEY, SVGAGI. CDR3 bases: TGTGCCAGCAGCCGGGGTTCCAACTATGGCTACACCTTC. Translation: CASSRGSNYGYTF.

This sequence joins TRBV4-1 and TRBJ2-1; maybe TRBD2 (6 bases). Trimming removed 4 bases from V and 0 bases from J, with 10 bases in between. CDR1 is MGHRA and CDR2 is YSYEKL in the germline V gene. The CDR3 has 15 residues. CDR3 sequence (DNA): TGCGCCAGCAGCCTCGGGACTGCCTCCTACAATGAGCAGTTCTTC. Amino acids: CASSLGTASYNEQFF.

Regarding this clone: Other DNA sequences in this sample translate to the same CDR3. The rearrangement joins TRBV28 to TRBJ2-1, with D unclear. V shed 1 base and J shed 7 bases, with 5 bases lying between them. Germline-derived CDR1 and CDR2 are MDHEN and SYDVKM. The CDR3 contains 12 residues. In nucleotides, the CDR3 is TGTGCCAGCAGTTTATTGGGGAATGAGCAGTTCTTC. It codes for CASSLLGNEQFF.

The chain has TRBV6-1 and TRBJ2-7; D is undetermined. Trimming cost V 7 bases and J 0 bases, with 13 bases left between them. The CDR3 totals 14 residues. CDR1 is MNHNS, CDR2 SASEGT, per germline. Here the CDR3 reads CASTLEAGSYEQYF. As DNA, the CDR3 is TGTGCCAGCACCCTCGAGGCCGGCTCCTACGAGCAGTACTTC.

This chain uses TRBV7-3 with TRBJ2-7, with D uncertain. The CDR3 is 15 amino acids. V was trimmed by 0 bases and J by 0 bases, leaving 9 bases between them. Germline-derived CDR1 and CDR2 are SGHTA and FQGTGA. CDR3 DNA sequence: TGTGCCAGCAGCTTAACCCCCCTTAGCTCCTACGAGCAGTACTTC. Its translation: CASSLTPLSSYEQYF. Full variable domain (rest looked up from reference TRBV7-3 and TRBJ2-7): GAGVSQTPSNKVTEKGKYVELRCDPISGHTALYWYRQSLGQGPEFLIYFQGTGAADDSGLPNDRFFAVRPEGSVSTLKIQRTERGDSAVYLCASSLTPLSSYEQYFGPGTRLTVT.

The rearrangement joins TRBV5-1 to TRBJ1-2; no reliable D call. CDR1 is SGHRS, CDR2 YFSETQ, per germline. V was shortened by 2 bases and J by 7 bases, with 12 bases between the two germline ends. The CDR3 is 13 amino acids. The CDR3 loop is CASSLGLGRGYTF. CDR3 nucleotide sequence: TGCGCCAGCAGCTTAGGCCTAGGACGTGGCTACACCTTC.

J is TRBJ2-3 and V is TRBV2, with D unresolved. The CDR3 loop spans 12 amino acids. The germline V and J ends were trimmed by 4 bases and 6 bases, with 8 bases remaining between them. Germline V lookup: CDR1 SNHLY, CDR2 FYNNEI. CDR3: CASSASMDTQYF. In nucleotides, the CDR3 is TGTGCCAGCAGTGCCTCTATGGATACGCAGTATTTT. Full variable domain (rest looked up from reference TRBV2 and TRBJ2-3): EPEVTQTPSHQVTQMGQEVILRCVPISNHLYFYWYRQILGQKVEFLVSFYNNEISEKSEIFDDQFSVERPDGSNFTLKIRSTKLEDSAMYFCASSASMDTQYFGPGTRLTVL.